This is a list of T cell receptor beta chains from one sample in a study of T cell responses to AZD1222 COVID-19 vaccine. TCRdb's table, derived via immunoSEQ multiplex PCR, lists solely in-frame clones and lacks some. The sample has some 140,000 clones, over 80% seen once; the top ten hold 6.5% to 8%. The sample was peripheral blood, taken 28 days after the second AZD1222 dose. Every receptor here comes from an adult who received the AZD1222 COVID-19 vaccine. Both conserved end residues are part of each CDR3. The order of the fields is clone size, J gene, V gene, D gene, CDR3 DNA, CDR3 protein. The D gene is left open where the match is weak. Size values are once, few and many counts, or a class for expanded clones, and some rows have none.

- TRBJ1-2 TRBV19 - TGTGCCAGTAGTCTGGGCCTATCGACCACCTTC CASSLGLSTTF
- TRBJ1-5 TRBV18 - TGTGCCAGCTCACTCGGGACATCTAGCAATCAGCCCCAGCATTTT CASSLGTSSNQPQHF
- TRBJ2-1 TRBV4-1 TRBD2 TGCGCCAGCAGCCAGGTTAGCGGGGGGGTGTATAATGAGCAGTTCTTC CASSQVSGGVYNEQFF
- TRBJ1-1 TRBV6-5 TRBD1 TGTGCCAGCAGTCACAGGGGGACTGAAGCTTTCTTT CASSHRGTEAFF
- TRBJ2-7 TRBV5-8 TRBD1 TGTGCCAGCAGCTTGTTCTCAGGGGGCAGGGGCTCCTACGAGCAGTACTTC CASSLFSGGRGSYEQYF
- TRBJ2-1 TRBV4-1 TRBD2 TGCGCCAGCAGCCCCGTGAACCTAGCGGGGGCGTTTAACAATGAGCAGTTCTTC CASSPVNLAGAFNNEQFF
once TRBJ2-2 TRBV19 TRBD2 TGTGCCAGTAGTCCCCGGGGACTAGCGCCCGGGGAGCTGTTTTTT CASSPRGLAPGELFF
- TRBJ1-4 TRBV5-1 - TGCGCCAGCAGCTTGTTCCCGAGGGTTAATGAAAAACTGTTTTTT CASSLFPRVNEKLFF
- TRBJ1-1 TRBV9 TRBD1 TGTGCCAGCACCCAAACAGGGGACCTGAACACTGAAGCTTTCTTT CASTQTGDLNTEAFF
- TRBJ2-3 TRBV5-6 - TGTGCCAGCAGCTTGGAAGGGGGGACAGATACGCAGTATTTT CASSLEGGTDTQYF
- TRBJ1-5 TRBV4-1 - TGCGCCAGCAGCCAAGCCCCCGGACATCAGCCCCAGCATTTT CASSQAPGHQPQHF
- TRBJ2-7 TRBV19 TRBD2 TGTGCCAGTAGTATAGGAGCGGGGGATTACGAGCAGTACTTC CASSIGAGDYEQYF
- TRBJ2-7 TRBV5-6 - TGTGCCAGCAGCTTGCAGGGCTACGAGCAGTACTTC CASSLQGYEQYF
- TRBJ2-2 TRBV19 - TGTGCCAGTAGTAAGGGGATCAACACCGGGGAGCTGTTTTTT CASSKGINTGELFF
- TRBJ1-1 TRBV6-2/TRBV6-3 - TGTGCCAGCAGTCAGGGGAACACTGAAGCTTTCTTT CASSQGNTEAFF
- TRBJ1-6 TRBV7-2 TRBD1 TGTGCCAGCAGCAAGAGACAGGGTTATAATTCACCCCTCCACTTT CASSKRQGYNSPLHF
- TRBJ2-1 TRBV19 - TGTGCCAGTAGCCGGGGGGCGGTGGATGAGCAGTTCTTC CASSRGAVDEQFF
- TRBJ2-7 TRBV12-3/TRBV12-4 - TGTGCCAGCAGTTCAGGACATTACGAGCAGTACTTC CASSSGHYEQYF
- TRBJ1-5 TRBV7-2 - TGTGCCAGCAGCTACAGGGTTGATCAGCCCCAGCATTTT CASSYRVDQPQHF
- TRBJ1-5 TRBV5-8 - TGTGCCAGCAGCCGGGGGTTCTCGACACCCAATCAGCCCCAGCATTTT CASSRGFSTPNQPQHF
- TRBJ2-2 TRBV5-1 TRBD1 TGCGCCAGCAGCTTGTATGGGACAGACAACACCGGGGAGCTGTTTTTT CASSLYGTDNTGELFF
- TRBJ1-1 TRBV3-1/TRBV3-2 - TGTGCCAGCAGCCAAATCCGGGGGGCTGGTGAAGCTTTCTTT CASSQIRGAGEAFF
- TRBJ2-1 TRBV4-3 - TGCGCCAGCAGCCAGGCGCCGCTGTACAATGAGCAGTTCTTC CASSQAPLYNEQFF
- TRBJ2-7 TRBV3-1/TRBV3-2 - TGTGCCAGCAGCCAAAAGGGTGCCCACGAGCAGTACTTC CASSQKGAHEQYF
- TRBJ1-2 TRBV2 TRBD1 TGTGCCATCCTGGACAGGGGAATTGGCTACACCTTC CAILDRGIGYTF
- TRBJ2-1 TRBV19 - TGTGCCAGTAGTATTGGCAGCGTGTACAATGAGCAGTTCTTC CASSIGSVYNEQFF
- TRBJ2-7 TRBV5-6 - TGTGCCAGCAGCGACATTTACGAGCAGTACTTC CASSDIYEQYF
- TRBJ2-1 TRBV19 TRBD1 TGTGCCAGTAGTCAACAGGGGGCCGACAATGAGCAGTTCTTC CASSQQGADNEQFF
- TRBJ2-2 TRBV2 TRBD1 TGTGCCAGCGATGGACAGGATCACACCGGGGAGCTGTTTTTT CASDGQDHTGELFF
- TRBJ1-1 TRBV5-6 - TGTGCCAGCAGCTTGTGGTACACTGAAGCTTTCTTT CASSLWYTEAFF
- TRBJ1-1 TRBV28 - TGTGCCAGCACTGAATGGGGTGGGGGCTCGAACACTGAAGCTTTCTTT CASTEWGGGSNTEAFF
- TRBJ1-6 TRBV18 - TGTGCCAGCTCCCGTGACAGGCTCCTTAATTCACCCCTCCACTTT CASSRDRLLNSPLHF
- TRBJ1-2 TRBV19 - TGTGCCAGTACCGATACAGGGAGTTTCTATGGCTACACCTTC CASTDTGSFYGYTF
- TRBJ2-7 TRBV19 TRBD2 TGTGCCAGTTGTCCGACTAGCGGGGACTACGAGCAGTACTTC CASCPTSGDYEQYF
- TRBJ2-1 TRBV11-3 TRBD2 TGTGCCAGCAGCCCCCGCCGGGACGGGAGGGTCGATGAGCAGTTCTTC CASSPRRDGRVDEQFF
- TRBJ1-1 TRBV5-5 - TGTGCCAGCAGTTTCGACTTTGGACAGTTTAACACTGAAGCTTTCTTT CASSFDFGQFNTEAFF
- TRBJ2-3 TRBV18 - TGTGCCAGCTCACAAACGGGGGTCACAGATACGCAGTATTTT CASSQTGVTDTQYF
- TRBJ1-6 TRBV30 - TGTGCCTGGAGTGGGACGGATAATTCACCCCTCCACTTT CAWSGTDNSPLHF
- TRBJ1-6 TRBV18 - TGTGCCAGCTCACTAAGCTCCTATAATTCACCCCTCCACTTT CASSLSSYNSPLHF
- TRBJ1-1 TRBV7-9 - TGTGCCAGCAGGCGAAAGACCCCGTCCGCTGAAGCTTTCTTT CASRRKTPSAEAFF
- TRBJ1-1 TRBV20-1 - TGCTCATACACTGAAGCTTTCTTT CSYTEAFF
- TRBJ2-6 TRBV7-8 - TGTGCCAGCAGCTTAGTGGCAGACCGCTCTGGGGCCAACGTCCTGACTTTC CASSLVADRSGANVLTF
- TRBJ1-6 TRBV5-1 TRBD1 TGCGCCAGCAGCTTGGTGGGACAGGGTAGCTCACCCCTCCACTTT CASSLVGQGSSPLHF
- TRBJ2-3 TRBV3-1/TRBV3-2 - TGTGCCAGCAGCCAAGATCTGGTCACGTCCGTGTTCACAGATACGCAGTATTTT CASSQDLVTSVFTDTQYF